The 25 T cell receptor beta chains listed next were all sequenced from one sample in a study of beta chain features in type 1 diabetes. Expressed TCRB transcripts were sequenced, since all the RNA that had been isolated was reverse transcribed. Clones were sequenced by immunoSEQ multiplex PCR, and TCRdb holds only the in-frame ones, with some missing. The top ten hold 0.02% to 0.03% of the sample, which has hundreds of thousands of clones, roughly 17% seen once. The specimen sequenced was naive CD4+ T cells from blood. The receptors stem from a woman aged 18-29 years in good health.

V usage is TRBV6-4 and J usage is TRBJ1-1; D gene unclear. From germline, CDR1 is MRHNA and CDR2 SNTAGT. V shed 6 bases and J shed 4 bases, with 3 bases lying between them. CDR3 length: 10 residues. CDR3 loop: CASRCTEAFF. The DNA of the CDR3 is TGTGCCAGCAGGTGCACTGAAGCTTTCTTT.

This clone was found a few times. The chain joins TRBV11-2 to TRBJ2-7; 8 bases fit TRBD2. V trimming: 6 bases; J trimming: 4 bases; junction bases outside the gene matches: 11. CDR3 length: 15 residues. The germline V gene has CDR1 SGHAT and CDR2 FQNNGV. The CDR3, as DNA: TGTGCCAGCAGACGACTAGCGAGGGGCACTTACGAGCAGTACTTC. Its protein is CASRRLARGTYEQYF.

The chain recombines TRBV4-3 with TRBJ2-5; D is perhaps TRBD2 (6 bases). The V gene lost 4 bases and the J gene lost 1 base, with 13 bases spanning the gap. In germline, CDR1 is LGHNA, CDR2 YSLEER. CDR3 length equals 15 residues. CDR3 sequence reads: CASSRNRDFQETQYF. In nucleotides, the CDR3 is TGCGCCAGCAGCCGCAACCGGGACTTCCAAGAGACCCAGTACTTC.

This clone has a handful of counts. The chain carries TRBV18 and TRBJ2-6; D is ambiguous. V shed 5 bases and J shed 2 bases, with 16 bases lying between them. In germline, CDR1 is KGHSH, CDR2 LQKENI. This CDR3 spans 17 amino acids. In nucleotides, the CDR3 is TGTGCCAGCTCATCAAACCAAATCGTGGCTGGGGCCAACGTCCTGACTTTC. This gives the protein CASSSNQIVAGANVLTF.

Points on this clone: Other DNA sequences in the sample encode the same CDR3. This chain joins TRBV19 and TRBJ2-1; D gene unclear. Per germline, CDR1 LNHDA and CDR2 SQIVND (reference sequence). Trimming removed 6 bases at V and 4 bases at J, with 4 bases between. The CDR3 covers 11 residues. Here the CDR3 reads CASSEYNEQFF. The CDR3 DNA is TGTGCCAGTAGCGAGTACAATGAGCAGTTCTTC.

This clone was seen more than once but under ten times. The CDR3 sequence is CASTQLARLPEQFF. CDR3 nucleotide sequence: TGTGCCAGCACCCAACTAGCGAGGTTGCCTGAGCAGTTCTTC. V and J are TRBV7-2 and TRBJ2-1; TRBD2 matches at 7 bases. J was trimmed by 9 bases and V by 7 bases; bases with no gene match: 12. Germline V gene lookup returns CDR1 SGHTA and CDR2 FQGNSA. The CDR3 contains 14 residues.

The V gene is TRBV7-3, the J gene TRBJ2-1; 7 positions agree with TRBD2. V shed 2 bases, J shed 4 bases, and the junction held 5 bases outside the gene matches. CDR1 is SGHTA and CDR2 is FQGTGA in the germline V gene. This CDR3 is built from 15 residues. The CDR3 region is CASSLASGIYNEQFF. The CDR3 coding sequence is TGTGCCAGCAGCTTAGCTAGCGGCATATACAATGAGCAGTTCTTC.

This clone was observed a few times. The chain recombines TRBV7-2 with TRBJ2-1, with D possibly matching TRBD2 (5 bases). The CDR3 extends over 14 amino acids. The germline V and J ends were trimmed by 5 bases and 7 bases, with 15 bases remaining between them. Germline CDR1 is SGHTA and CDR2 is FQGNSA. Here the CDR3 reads CASSPMGAGNEQFF. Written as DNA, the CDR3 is TGTGCCAGCAGCCCAATGGGAGCTGGAAATGAGCAGTTCTTC.

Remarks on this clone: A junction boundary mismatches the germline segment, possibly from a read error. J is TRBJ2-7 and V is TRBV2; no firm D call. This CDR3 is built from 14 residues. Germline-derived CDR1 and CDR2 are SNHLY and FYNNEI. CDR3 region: CASSEERSSYEQYF. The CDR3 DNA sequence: TGTGCCAGCAGCGAAGAACGCAGCTCCTACGAGCAGTACTTC.

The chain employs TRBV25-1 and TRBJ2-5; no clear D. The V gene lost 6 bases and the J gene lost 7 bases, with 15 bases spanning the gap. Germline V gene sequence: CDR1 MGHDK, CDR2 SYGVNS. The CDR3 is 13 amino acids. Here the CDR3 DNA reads TGTGCCAGCAGGGAGACTGGAGTCGGGACCCAGTACTTC. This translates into CASRETGVGTQYF.

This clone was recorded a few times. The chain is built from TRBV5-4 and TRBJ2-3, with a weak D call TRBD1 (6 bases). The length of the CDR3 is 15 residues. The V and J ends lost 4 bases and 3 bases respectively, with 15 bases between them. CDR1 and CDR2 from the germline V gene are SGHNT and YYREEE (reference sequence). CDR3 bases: TGTGCCAGCAGCCCCGCAGGGGTGGCGACAGATACGCAGTATTTT. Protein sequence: CASSPAGVATDTQYF.

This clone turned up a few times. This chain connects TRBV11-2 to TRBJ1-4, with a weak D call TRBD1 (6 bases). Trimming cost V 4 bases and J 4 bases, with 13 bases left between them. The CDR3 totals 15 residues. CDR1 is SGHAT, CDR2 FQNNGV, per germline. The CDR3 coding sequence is TGTGCCAGCAGCTCCCCCCGGGACAATAATGAAAAACTGTTTTTT. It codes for CASSSPRDNNEKLFF.

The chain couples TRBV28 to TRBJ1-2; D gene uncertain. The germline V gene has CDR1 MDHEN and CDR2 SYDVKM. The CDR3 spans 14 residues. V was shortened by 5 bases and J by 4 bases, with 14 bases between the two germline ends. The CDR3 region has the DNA TGTGCCAGCAGTCCCCATACCTCGGGCTATGGCTACACCTTC. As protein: CASSPHTSGYGYTF.

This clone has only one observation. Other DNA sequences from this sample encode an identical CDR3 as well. The CDR3 nucleotides are TGTGCCAGCAGCTTAGGAGGGCCCTCCCAAGAGACCCAGTACTTC. It encodes CASSLGGPSQETQYF. This chain joins TRBV7-9 and TRBJ2-5, with D tentatively TRBD2 (5 bases). Trimming shortened V by 1 base and J by 1 base, and 10 bases separated the two germline ends. The CDR3 has 15 amino acids. CDR1 SEHNR and CDR2 FQNEAQ come from the germline V gene (reference sequence).

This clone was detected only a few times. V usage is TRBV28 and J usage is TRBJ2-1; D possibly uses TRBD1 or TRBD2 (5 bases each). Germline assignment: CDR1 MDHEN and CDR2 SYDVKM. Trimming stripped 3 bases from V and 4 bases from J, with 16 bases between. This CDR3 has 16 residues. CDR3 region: CASSFTGTRKYNEQFF. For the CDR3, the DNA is TGTGCCAGCAGTTTTACTGGGACCAGAAAGTACAATGAGCAGTTCTTC.

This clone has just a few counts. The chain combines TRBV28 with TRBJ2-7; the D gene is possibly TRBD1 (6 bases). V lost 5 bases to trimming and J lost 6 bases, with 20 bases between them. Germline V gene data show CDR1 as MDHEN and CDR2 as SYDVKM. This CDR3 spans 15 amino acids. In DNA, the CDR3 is TGTGCCAGCAGTCGACAGGCCGACTACGGTGGCGAGCAGTACTTC. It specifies CASSRQADYGGEQYF.

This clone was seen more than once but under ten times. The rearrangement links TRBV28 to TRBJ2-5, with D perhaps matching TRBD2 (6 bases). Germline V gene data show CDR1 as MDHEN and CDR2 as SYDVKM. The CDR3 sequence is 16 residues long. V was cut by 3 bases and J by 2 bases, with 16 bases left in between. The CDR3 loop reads CASSFFSGLSQETQYF. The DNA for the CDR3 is TGTGCCAGCAGTTTTTTCAGCGGGCTGTCACAAGAGACCCAGTACTTC.

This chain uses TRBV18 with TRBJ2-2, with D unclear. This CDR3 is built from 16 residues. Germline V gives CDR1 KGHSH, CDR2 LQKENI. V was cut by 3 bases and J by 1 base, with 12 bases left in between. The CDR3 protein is CASSPQSGGNTGELFF. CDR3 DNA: TGTGCCAGCTCACCGCAATCCGGCGGGAACACCGGGGAGCTGTTTTTT.

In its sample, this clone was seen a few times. The CDR3 DNA follows: TGCAGCGTTGAAACTCAGGGCAACACCATATATTTT. Amino acid sequence: CSVETQGNTIYF. The genes are TRBV29-1 and TRBJ1-3, with D possibly being TRBD1 (5 bases). Germline lookup yields CDR1 SQVTM and CDR2 ANQGSEA. The CDR3 length is 12 residues. The V end lost 2 bases, the J end lost 7 bases, and 9 bases lay between the germline ends.

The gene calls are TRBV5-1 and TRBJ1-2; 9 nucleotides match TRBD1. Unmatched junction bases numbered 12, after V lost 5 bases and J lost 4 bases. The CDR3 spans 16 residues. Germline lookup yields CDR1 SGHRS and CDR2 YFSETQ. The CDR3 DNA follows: TGCGCCAGCAGTCCGTCGGGGGTACAGGGGGCCTATGGCTACACCTTC. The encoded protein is CASSPSGVQGAYGYTF.

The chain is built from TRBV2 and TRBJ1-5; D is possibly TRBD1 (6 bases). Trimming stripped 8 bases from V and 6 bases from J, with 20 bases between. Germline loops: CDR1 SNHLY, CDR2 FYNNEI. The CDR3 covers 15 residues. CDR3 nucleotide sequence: TGTGCCAGCGGGAGGTCGGGGGCGTTGGGTCAGCCCCAGCATTTT. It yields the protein CASGRSGALGQPQHF.

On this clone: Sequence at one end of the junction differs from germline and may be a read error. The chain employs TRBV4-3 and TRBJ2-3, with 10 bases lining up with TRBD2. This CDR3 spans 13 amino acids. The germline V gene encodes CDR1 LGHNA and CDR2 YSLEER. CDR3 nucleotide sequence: TGCGCCACCAGCGGGAGGGCCACAGATACGCAGTATTTT. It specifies CATSGRATDTQYF.

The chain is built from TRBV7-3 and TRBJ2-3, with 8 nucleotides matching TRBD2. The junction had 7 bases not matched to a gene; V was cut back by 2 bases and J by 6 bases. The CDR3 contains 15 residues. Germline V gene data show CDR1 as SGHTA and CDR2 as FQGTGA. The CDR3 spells CASSLVAGNRDTQYF. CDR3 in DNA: TGTGCCAGCAGCTTAGTAGCGGGGAACAGGGATACGCAGTATTTT.

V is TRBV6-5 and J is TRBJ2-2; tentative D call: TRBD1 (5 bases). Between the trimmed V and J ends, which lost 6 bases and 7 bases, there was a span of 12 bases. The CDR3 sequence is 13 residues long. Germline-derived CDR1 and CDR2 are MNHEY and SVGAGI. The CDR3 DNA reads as TGTGCCAGCAGAAACCAGGGTCACGGGGAGCTGTTTTTT. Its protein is CASRNQGHGELFF.

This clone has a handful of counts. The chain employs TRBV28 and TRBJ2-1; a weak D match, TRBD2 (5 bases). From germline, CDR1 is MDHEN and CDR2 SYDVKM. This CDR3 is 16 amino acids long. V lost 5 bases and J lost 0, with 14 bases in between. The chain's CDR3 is CASSPQGRGSYNEQFF. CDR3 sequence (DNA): TGTGCCAGCAGTCCCCAAGGTCGGGGCTCCTACAATGAGCAGTTCTTC.